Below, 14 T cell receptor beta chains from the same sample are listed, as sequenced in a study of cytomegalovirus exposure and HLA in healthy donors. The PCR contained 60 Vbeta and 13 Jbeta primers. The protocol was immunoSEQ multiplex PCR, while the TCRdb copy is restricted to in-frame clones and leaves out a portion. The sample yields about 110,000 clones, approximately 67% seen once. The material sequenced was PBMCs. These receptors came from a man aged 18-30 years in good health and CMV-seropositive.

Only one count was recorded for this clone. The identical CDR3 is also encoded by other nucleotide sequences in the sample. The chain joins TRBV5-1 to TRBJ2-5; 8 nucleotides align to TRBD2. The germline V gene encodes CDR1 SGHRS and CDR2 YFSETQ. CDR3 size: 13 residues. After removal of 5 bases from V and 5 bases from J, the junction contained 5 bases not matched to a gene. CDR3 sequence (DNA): TGCGCCAGCAGTCGGGGGGGCCGTGAGACCCAGTACTTC. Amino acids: CASSRGGRETQYF.

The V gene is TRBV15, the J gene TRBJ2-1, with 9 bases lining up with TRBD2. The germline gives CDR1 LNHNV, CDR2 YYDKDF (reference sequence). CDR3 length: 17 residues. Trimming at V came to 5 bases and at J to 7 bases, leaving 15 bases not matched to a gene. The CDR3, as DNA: TGTGCCACCAGCCCCCGGGGCTTAGCGGGGGCTTGGAATGAGCAGTTCTTC. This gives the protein CATSPRGLAGAWNEQFF.

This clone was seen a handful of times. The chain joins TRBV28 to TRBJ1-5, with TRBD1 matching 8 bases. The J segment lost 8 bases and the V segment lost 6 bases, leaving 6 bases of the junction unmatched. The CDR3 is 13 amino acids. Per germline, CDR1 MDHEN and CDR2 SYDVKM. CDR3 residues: CASSIRGREPQHF. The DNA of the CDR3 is TGTGCCAGCAGCATCAGGGGGCGGGAGCCCCAGCATTTT.

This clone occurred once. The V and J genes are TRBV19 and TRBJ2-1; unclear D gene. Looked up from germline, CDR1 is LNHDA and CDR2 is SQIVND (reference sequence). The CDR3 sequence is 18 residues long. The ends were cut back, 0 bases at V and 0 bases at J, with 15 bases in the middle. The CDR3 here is CASSIDPQSTGSYNEQFF. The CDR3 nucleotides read TGTGCCAGTAGTATAGATCCTCAGTCTACGGGCTCCTACAATGAGCAGTTCTTC.

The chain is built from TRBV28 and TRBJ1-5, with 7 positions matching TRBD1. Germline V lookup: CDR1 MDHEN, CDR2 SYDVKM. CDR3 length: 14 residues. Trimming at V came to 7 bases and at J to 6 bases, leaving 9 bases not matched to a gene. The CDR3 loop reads CASTGQLFGQPQHF. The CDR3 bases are TGTGCCAGCACGGGACAGCTTTTCGGTCAGCCCCAGCATTTT.

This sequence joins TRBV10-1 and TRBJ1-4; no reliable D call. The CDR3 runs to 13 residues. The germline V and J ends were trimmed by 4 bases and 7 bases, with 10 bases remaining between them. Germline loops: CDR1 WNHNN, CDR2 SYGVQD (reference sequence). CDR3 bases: TGCGCCAGCAGTGCGGCGGGAGGTGAAAAACTGTTTTTT. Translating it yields CASSAAGGEKLFF.

The CDR3 DNA reads as TGCGCCAGCAGCTCGCAGCGAGATGGCTACACCTTC. Its translation: CASSSQRDGYTF. The gene calls are TRBV5-1 and TRBJ1-2; D remains unclear. In germline, CDR1 is SGHRS, CDR2 YFSETQ. Trimming cost V 3 bases and J 6 bases, with 9 bases left between them. The CDR3 totals 12 residues.

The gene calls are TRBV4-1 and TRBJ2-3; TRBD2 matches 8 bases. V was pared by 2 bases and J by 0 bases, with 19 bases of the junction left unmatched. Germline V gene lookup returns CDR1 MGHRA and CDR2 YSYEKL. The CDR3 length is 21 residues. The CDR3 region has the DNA TGCGCCAGCAGCCAACCCGCGCTGGGTTTTCGGGGGGGAAATAGCACAGATACGCAGTATTTT. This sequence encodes CASSQPALGFRGGNSTDTQYF.

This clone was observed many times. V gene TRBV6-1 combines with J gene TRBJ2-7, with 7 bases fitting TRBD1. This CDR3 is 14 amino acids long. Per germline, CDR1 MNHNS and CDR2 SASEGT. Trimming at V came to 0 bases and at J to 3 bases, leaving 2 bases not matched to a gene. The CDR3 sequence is CASSEADRNYEQYF. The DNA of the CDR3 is TGTGCCAGCAGTGAAGCGGACAGGAACTACGAGCAGTACTTC.

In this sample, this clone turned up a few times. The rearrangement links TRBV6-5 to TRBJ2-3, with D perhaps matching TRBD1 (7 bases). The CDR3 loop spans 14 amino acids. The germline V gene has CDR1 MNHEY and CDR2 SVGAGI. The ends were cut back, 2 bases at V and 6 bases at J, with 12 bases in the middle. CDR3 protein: CASSYRTGGDTQYF. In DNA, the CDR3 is TGTGCCAGCAGTTACAGGACAGGAGGGGATACGCAGTATTTT.

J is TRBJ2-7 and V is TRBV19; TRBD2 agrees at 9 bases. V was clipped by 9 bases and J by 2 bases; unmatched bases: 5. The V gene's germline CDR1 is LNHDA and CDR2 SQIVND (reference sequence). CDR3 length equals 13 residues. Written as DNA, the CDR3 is TGTGCCAGCAGCGGCGGGGGGGCCTACGAGCAGTACTTC. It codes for CASSGGGAYEQYF.

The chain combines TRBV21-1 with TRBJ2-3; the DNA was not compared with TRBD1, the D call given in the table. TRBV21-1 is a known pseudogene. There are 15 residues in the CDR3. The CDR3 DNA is TGTGCCAGCAGCAAAAGGGGCCCTGTGGGGGATACGCAGTATTTT. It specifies CASSKRGPVGDTQYF.

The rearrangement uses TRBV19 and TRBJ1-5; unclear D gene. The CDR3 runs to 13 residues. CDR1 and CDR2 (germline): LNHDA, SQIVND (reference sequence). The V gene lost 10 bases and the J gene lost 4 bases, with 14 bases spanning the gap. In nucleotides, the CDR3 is TGTGCCACCTCACTGGAGAGGAATCAGCCCCAGCATTTT. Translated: CATSLERNQPQHF.

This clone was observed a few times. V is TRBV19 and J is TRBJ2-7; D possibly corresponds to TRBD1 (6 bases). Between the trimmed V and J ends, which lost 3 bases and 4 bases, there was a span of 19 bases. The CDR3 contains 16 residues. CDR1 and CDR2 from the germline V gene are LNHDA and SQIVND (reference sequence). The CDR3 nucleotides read TGTGCCAGTAGTATCATCGCGAGTCAGGGGATTTACGAGCAGTACTTC. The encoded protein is CASSIIASQGIYEQYF. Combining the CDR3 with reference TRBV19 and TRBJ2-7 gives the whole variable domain DGGITQSPKYLFRKEGQNVTLSCEQNLNHDAMYWYRQDPGQGLRLIYYSQIVNDFQKGDIAEGYSVSREKKESFPLTVTSAQKNPTAFYLCASSIIASQGIYEQYFGPGTRLTVT.